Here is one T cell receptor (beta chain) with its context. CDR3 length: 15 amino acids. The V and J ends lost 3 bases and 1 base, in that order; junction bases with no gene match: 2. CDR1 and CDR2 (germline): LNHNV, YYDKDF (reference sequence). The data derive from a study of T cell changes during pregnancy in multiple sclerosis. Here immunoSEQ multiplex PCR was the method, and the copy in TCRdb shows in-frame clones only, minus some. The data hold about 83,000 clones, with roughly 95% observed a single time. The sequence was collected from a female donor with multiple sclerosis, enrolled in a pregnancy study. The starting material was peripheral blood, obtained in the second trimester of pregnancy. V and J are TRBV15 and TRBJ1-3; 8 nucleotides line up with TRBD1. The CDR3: CATSSDRGSGNTIYF. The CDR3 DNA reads TGTGCCACCAGCAGTGACAGGGGATCTGGAAACACCATATATTTT.